These 25 T cell receptor beta chains were all obtained from the same sample, sequenced in a study of control samples from healthy donors and cancer patients. The repertoire was sequenced with immunoSEQ multiplex PCR; TCRdb's copy has only in-frame clones and lacks some. This table holds around 68,000 clones, 83% found once. Sequencing was performed on blood. Every receptor here comes from a man in his 60s in good health.

As regards this clone: One end of the junction fails to match germline, which may point to a read error. In the same sample, other DNA sequences code for this CDR3. The chain combines TRBV5-4 with TRBJ2-1; 8 bases fit TRBD2. CDR3 length: 17 residues. CDR1 and CDR2 (germline): SGHNT, YYREEE (reference sequence). CDR3 residues: CASSLAGGGFGLNEQFF. The CDR3, as DNA: TGTGCCAGCAGCTTGGCCGGCGGGGGGTTTGGCCTCAATGAGCAATTCTTC.

This chain joins TRBV14 and TRBJ1-6; tentatively, D is TRBD1 (6 bases). Germline values: CDR1 SGHDN, CDR2 FVKESK. Trimming took 1 base from V and 3 from J, leaving 16 bases between them. There are 18 residues in the CDR3. The CDR3 DNA is TGTGCCAGCAGCCAAGCAGAACATAAGGGGGGCTATAATTCACCCCTCCACTTT. Its protein product is CASSQAEHKGGYNSPLHF.

This chain links TRBV19 with TRBJ1-5, with 9 bases identical to TRBD1. CDR1 is LNHDA, CDR2 SQIVND, per germline (reference sequence). The CDR3 extends over 18 amino acids. Trimming removed 3 bases from V and 0 bases from J; junction bases left unmatched: 9. CDR3 loop: CASSISGQGLYSNQPQHF. The DNA of the CDR3 is TGTGCCAGTAGTATCTCGGGACAGGGACTTTATAGCAATCAGCCCCAGCATTTT.

The rearrangement links TRBV13 to TRBJ2-7; 10 positions agree with TRBD2. The length of the CDR3 is 15 residues. CDR1 and CDR2 from the germline V gene are PRHDT and FYEKMQ (reference sequence). V was pared by 2 bases and J by 1 base, with 2 bases of the junction left unmatched. Here the CDR3 DNA reads TGTGCCAGCAGCTTAAGGACTAGCGGATCCTACGAGCAGTACTTC. Its protein is CASSLRTSGSYEQYF.

J is TRBJ1-2 and V is TRBV30; perhaps TRBD1 as D (5 bases). The V and J ends lost 4 bases and 7 bases respectively, with 13 bases between them. The CDR3 is 12 residues long. Germline CDR1 is GTSNPN and CDR2 is SVGIG (reference sequence). This chain's CDR3 is CAWNLGPGGYTF. In DNA form, the CDR3 reads TGTGCCTGGAATCTGGGGCCGGGTGGCTACACCTTC.

The rearrangement links TRBV28 to TRBJ1-2; maybe TRBD1 (6 bases). V was pared by 4 bases and J by 7 bases, with 22 bases between. The germline gives CDR1 MDHEN, CDR2 SYDVKM. The CDR3 has 16 amino acids. The CDR3 is CASSSPQGGGMVGYTF. For the CDR3, the DNA is TGTGCCAGCAGTTCCCCTCAAGGAGGGGGTATGGTTGGCTACACCTTC.

CDR3 residues: CSVEGVAGEYEQFF. Written as DNA, the CDR3 is TGCAGCGTTGAGGGAGTAGCGGGAGAATATGAGCAGTTCTTC. This chain connects TRBV29-1 to TRBJ2-1, with 9 bases matching TRBD2. Germline V gene data show CDR1 as SQVTM and CDR2 as ANQGSEA. Losses at the gene ends were 3 bases for V and 8 bases for J; bases not matched to a gene: 8. The CDR3 runs to 14 residues.

The V and J genes are TRBV28 and TRBJ1-5; 7 bases line up with TRBD1. The CDR3 spans 14 residues. Germline trimming cut 6 bases from V and 1 base from J; bases unmatched to any gene: 3. The germline V gene has CDR1 MDHEN and CDR2 SYDVKM. CDR3 sequence: CASRVQGSNQPQHF. In nucleotides, the CDR3 is TGTGCCAGCAGGGTACAGGGGAGCAATCAGCCCCAGCATTTT.

The rearrangement links TRBV6-5 to TRBJ1-4; D not resolved. Germline-derived CDR1 and CDR2 are MNHEY and SVGAGI. Between the trimmed V and J ends, which lost 6 bases and 5 bases, there was a span of 13 bases. The CDR3 is 14 amino acids. The CDR3 loop is CASRPVGRNEKLFF. CDR3 sequence (DNA): TGTGCCAGCAGGCCAGTGGGTCGGAATGAAAAACTGTTTTTT.

The CDR3 DNA follows: TGTGCCAGCAGCCAAGATCGTGGCTACGAGCAGTACTTC. Its translation: CASSQDRGYEQYF. J is TRBJ2-7 and V is TRBV4-2, with D uncertain. V was cut by 0 bases and J by 3 bases, with 6 bases left in between. The germline gives CDR1 LGHNA, CDR2 YNFKEQ. The CDR3 extends over 13 amino acids.

The chain links TRBV29-1 to TRBJ1-4, with TRBD1 as a possible D gene (6 bases). Trimming removed 7 bases from V and 7 bases from J, with 7 bases in between. The CDR3 covers 10 residues. Germline-derived CDR1 and CDR2 are SQVTM and ANQGSEA. The CDR3 bases are TGCAGCGCAGGGGTTGAAAAACTGTTTTTT. It codes for CSAGVEKLFF.

This chain uses TRBV25-1 with TRBJ2-1, with 7 bases fitting TRBD2. This CDR3 has 15 amino acids. V shed 4 bases, J shed 4 bases, and the junction held 7 bases outside the gene matches. Germline-derived CDR1 and CDR2 are MGHDK and SYGVNS. The CDR3 sequence is CASSVPNGGYNEQFF. CDR3 nucleotides: TGTGCCAGCAGTGTTCCCAACGGGGGGTACAATGAGCAGTTCTTC.

This chain connects TRBV7-3 to TRBJ1-1; D not certain. Germline values: CDR1 SGHTA, CDR2 FQGTGA. Trimming took 3 bases from V and 1 from J, leaving 6 bases between them. This CDR3 spans 13 amino acids. The CDR3 coding sequence is TGTGCCAGCAGCTTGGGGAGGAACACTGAAGCTTTCTTT. Its translation is CASSLGRNTEAFF.

The rearrangement joins TRBV7-8 to TRBJ1-4; D not resolved. The CDR3 is 14 residues long. Trimming took 1 base from V and 10 from J, leaving 13 bases between them. Germline lookup yields CDR1 SGHVS and CDR2 FQNEAQ. CDR3 nucleotide sequence: TGTGCCAGCAGCTTAGTTGAGGGAAGCCCAAAACTGTTTTTT. Its protein is CASSLVEGSPKLFF.

The chain employs TRBV4-3 and TRBJ2-2, with D uncertain. From germline, CDR1 is LGHNA and CDR2 YSLEER. CDR3 length: 15 residues. Trimming left V 0 bases short and J 3 bases short, with 8 bases between. The CDR3 region is CASSQDIGYTGELFF. CDR3 DNA: TGCGCCAGCAGCCAAGATATTGGGTACACCGGGGAGCTGTTTTTT.

This chain connects TRBV5-1 to TRBJ2-3; 11 positions match TRBD2. Germline CDR1 SGHRS, CDR2 YFSETQ. With V trimmed by 6 bases and J by 2 bases, 2 bases remained unmatched. The CDR3 is 14 amino acids. CDR3 loop: CASKLAGVTDTQYF. The CDR3 DNA follows: TGCGCCAGCAAACTAGCGGGAGTCACAGATACGCAGTATTTT.

The V gene is TRBV29-1, the J gene TRBJ1-2; 8 bases fit TRBD1. Germline lookup yields CDR1 SQVTM and CDR2 ANQGSEA. This CDR3 spans 15 amino acids. Unmatched junction bases numbered 7, after V lost 1 base and J lost 3 bases. DNA for the CDR3: TGCAGCGTTGAAGGCCCAGACAGGGGCGACTATGGCTACACCTTC. It codes for CSVEGPDRGDYGYTF.

The gene calls are TRBV27 and TRBJ2-2; 10 positions agree with TRBD2. V lost 2 bases, J lost 6 bases, and 3 bases stayed unmatched. The CDR3 has 15 residues. Germline-derived CDR1 and CDR2 are MNHEY and SMNVEV (reference sequence). This chain's CDR3 is CASSLGLAGAGELFF. The CDR3, as DNA: TGTGCCAGCAGTTTAGGCCTAGCGGGAGCCGGGGAGCTGTTTTTT.

This clone came up once. J is TRBJ1-6 and V is TRBV3-1 (or the pseudogene TRBV3-2); no firm D call. Looked up from germline, CDR1 is LGHDT and CDR2 is YNNKEL (reference sequence). The CDR3 covers 14 residues. The V and J ends lost 4 bases and 5 bases respectively, with 9 bases between them. CDR3 region: CASSLTLDNSPLHF. The CDR3 nucleotides read TGTGCCAGCAGCCTGACACTCGATAATTCACCCCTCCACTTT.

This chain connects TRBV7-2 to TRBJ2-1; TRBD2 aligns across 10 bases. V was pared by 1 base and J by 8 bases, with 8 bases of the junction left unmatched. The CDR3 covers 16 residues. Germline CDR1 SGHTA, CDR2 FQGNSA. This chain's CDR3 is CASSLGGLAGVDEQFF. CDR3 coding DNA: TGTGCCAGCAGCTTAGGTGGTCTAGCGGGAGTTGATGAGCAGTTCTTC.

This clone has only a few counts. The V gene is TRBV5-1, the J gene TRBJ2-6; D is possibly TRBD1 (6 bases). V gave up 4 bases and J gave up 2 bases, with 10 bases separating them. Germline CDR1 is SGHRS and CDR2 is YFSETQ. The CDR3 is 15 residues long. The CDR3: CASSIQGTGANVLTF. DNA of the CDR3: TGCGCCAGCAGCATACAGGGCACTGGGGCCAACGTCCTGACTTTC.

This chain links TRBV4-1 with TRBJ2-7; 7 nucleotides line up with TRBD2. There are 14 residues in the CDR3. Germline trimming cut 4 bases from V and 4 bases from J; bases unmatched to any gene: 7. Germline CDR1 is MGHRA and CDR2 is YSYEKL. The CDR3 coding sequence is TGCGCCAGCAGCCGGGAGGGAGGTGGGTACGAGCAGTACTTC. Translated, it gives CASSREGGGYEQYF.

This chain connects TRBV5-1 to TRBJ1-2; D ambiguous. V was cut by 9 bases and J by 3 bases, with 15 bases left in between. Germline CDR1 is SGHRS and CDR2 is YFSETQ. The CDR3 sequence is 13 residues long. In DNA form, the CDR3 reads TGCGCCACCGCCGAGGACGGTTACTATGGCTACACCTTC. Its protein product is CATAEDGYYGYTF.

V gene TRBV7-9 combines with J gene TRBJ1-4; D gene unclear. The CDR3 is 14 residues long. The germline CDR1 and CDR2 sequences are SEHNR and FQNEAQ (reference sequence). V was cut by 0 bases and J by 5 bases, with 7 bases left in between. The CDR3 coding sequence is TGTGCCAGCAGCTTAGCTACCCAGAATGAAAAACTGTTTTTT. Protein: CASSLATQNEKLFF.

The V and J genes are TRBV18 and TRBJ2-7; no clear D gene. V lost 0 bases and J lost 0, with 12 bases in between. This CDR3 has 16 amino acids. The germline gives CDR1 KGHSH, CDR2 LQKENI. The CDR3 DNA sequence: TGTGCCAGCTCACCACCCATGGGTAGGAGCTCCTACGAGCAGTACTTC. It is translated as CASSPPMGRSSYEQYF.